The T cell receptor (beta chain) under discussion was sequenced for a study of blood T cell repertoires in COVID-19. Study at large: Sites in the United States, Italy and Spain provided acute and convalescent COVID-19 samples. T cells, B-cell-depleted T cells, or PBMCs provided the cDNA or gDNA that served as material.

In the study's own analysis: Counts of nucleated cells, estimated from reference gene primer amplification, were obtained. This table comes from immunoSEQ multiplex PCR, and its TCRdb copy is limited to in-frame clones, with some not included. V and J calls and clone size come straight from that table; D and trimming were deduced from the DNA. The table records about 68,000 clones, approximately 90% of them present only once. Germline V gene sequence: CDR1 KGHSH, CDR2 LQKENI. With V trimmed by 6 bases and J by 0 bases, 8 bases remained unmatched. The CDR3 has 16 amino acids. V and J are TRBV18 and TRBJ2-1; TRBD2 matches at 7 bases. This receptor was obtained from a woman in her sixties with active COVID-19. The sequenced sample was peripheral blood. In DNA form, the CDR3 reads TGTGCCAGCTCGCCTTCTCTAGCGGACTCCTACAATGAGCAGTTCTTC. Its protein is CASSPSLADSYNEQFF.